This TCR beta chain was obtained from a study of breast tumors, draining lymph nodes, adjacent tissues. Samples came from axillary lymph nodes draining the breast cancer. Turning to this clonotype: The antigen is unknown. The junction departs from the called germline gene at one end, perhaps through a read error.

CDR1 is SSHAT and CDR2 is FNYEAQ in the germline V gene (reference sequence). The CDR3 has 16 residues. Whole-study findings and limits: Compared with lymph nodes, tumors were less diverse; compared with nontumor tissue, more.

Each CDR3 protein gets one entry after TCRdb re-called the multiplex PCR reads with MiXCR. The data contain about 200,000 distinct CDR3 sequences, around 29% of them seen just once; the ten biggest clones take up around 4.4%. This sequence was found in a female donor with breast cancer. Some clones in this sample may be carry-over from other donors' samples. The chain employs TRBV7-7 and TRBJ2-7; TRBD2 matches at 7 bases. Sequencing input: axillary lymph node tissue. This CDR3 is CASSLAGGEEEYEQYF. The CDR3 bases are TGTGCTAGCAGCTTAGCGGGCGGAGAGGAGGAGTACGAGCAGTACTTC.